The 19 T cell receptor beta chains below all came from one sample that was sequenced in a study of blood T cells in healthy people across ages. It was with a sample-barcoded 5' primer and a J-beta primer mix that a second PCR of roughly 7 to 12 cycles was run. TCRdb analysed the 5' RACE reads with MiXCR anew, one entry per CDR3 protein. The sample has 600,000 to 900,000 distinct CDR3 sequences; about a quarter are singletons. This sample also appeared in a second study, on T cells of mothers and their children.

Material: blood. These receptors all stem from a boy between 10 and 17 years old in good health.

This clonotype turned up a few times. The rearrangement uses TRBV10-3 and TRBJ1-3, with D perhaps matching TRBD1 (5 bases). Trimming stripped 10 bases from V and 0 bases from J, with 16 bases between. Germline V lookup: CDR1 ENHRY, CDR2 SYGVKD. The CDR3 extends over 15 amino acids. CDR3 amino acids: CATLPGLDSGNTIYF. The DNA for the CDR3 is TGTGCCACCCTTCCGGGACTGGACTCTGGAAACACCATATATTTT.

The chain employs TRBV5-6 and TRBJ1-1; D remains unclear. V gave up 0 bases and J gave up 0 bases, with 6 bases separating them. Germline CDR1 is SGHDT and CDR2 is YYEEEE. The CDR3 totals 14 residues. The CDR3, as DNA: TGTGCCAGCAGCTTGGGCTATTTGAACACTGAAGCTTTCTTT. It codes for CASSLGYLNTEAFF.

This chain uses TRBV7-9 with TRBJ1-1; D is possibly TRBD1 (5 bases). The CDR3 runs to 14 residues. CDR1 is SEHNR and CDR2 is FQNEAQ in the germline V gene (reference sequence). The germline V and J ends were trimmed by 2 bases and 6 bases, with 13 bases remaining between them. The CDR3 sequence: CASSLTGEFAEAFF. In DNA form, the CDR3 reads TGTGCCAGCAGCTTAACAGGCGAGTTCGCTGAAGCTTTCTTT.

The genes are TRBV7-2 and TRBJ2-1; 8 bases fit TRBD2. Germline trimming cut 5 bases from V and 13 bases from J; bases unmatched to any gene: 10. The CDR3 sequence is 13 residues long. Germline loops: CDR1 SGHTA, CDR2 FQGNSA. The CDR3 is CASSVGAGDLQFF. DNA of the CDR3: TGTGCCAGCAGCGTGGGAGCGGGGGACCTACAGTTCTTC.

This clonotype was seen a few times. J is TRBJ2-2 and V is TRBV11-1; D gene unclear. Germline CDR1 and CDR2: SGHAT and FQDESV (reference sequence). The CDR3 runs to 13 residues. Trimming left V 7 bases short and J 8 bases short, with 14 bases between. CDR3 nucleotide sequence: TGTGCCAGCACCGACACCTACGGGGGGGAGCTGTTTTTT. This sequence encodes CASTDTYGGELFF.

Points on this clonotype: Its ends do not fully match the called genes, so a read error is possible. CDR3 amino acids: CASRGLGSYKQYF. CDR3 in DNA: TGTGCCAGCAGAGGCCTCGGATCCTACAAGCAGTACTTC. The chain couples TRBV12-3 or TRBV12-4 to TRBJ2-7, with D hard to call. This CDR3 region has 13 residues.

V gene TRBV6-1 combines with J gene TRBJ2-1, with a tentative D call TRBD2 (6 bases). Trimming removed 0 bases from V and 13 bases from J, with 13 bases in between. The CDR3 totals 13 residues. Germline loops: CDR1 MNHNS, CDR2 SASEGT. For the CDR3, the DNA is TGTGCCAGCAGTGAAGCCGGACTACGGTATCAGTTCTTC. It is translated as CASSEAGLRYQFF.

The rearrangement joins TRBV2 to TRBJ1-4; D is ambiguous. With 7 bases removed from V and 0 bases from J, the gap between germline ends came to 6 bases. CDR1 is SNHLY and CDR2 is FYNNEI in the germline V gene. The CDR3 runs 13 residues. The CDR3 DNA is TGTGCCAGCATACGAACAACTAATGAAAAACTGTTTTTT. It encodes CASIRTTNEKLFF.

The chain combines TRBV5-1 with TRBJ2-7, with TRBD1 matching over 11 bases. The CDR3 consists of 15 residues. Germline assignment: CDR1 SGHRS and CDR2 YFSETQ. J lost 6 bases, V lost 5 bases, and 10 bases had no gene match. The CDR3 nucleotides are TGCGCCAGCAGGGCGGGACAGGGGGTGACCTGCGAGCAGTACTTC. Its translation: CASRAGQGVTCEQYF.

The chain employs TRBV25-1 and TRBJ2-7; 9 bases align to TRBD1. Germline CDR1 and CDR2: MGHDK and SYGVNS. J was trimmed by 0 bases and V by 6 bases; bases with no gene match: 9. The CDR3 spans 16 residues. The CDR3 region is CASSQEGTGSSYEQYF. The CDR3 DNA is TGTGCCAGCAGCCAGGAGGGGACAGGGAGCTCCTACGAGCAGTACTTC.

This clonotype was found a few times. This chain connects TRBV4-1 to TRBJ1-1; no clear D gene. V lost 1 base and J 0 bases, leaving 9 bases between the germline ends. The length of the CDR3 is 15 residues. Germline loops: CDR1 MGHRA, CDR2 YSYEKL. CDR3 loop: CASSQVAVMNTEAFF. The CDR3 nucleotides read TGCGCCAGCAGCCAAGTTGCCGTAATGAACACTGAAGCTTTCTTT.

This CDR3 is CSASWVGRGSGEKLFF. In DNA form, the CDR3 reads TGCAGTGCTAGCTGGGTAGGGAGGGGATCGGGGGAAAAACTGTTTTTT. The V and J genes are TRBV20-1 and TRBJ1-4; TRBD1 is a possible D gene (5 bases). The CDR3 is made up of 16 amino acids. The V gene lost 3 bases and the J gene lost 8 bases, with 22 bases spanning the gap. The germline CDR1 and CDR2 sequences are DFQATT and SNEGSKA (reference sequence).

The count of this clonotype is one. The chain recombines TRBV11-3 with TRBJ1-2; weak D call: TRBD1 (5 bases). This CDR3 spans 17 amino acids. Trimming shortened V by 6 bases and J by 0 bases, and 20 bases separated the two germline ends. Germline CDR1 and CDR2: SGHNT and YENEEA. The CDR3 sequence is CASRTPGLQVSNYGYTF. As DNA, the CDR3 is TGTGCCAGCAGAACTCCGGGGCTTCAGGTTTCTAACTATGGCTACACCTTC.

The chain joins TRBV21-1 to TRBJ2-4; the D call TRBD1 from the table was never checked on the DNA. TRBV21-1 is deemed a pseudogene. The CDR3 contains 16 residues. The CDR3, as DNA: TGTGCCAGCAGCCCAACCAGGGTTCTAGCCAAAAACATTCAGTACTTC. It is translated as CASSPTRVLAKNIQYF.

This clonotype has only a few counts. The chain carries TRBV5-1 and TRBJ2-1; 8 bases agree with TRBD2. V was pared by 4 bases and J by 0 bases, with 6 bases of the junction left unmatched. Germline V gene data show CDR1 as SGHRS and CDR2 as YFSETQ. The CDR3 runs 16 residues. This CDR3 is CASSNSGTYSYNEQFF. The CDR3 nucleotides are TGCGCCAGCAGCAATAGCGGGACCTACTCCTACAATGAGCAGTTCTTC.

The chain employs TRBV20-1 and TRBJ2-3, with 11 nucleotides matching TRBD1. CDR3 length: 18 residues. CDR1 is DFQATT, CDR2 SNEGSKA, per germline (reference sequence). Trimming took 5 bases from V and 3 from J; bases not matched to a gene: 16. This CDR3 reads CSASSGQGAGTMTDTQYF. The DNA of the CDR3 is TGCAGTGCTTCCTCAGGACAGGGGGCAGGGACGATGACAGATACGCAGTATTTT.

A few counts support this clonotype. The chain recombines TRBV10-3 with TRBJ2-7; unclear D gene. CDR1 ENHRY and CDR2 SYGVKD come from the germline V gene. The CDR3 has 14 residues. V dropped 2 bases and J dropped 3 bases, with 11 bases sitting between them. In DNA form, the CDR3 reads TGTGCCATCAGTGAGGAATCGGGCAGCTACGAGCAGTACTTC. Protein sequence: CAISEESGSYEQYF.

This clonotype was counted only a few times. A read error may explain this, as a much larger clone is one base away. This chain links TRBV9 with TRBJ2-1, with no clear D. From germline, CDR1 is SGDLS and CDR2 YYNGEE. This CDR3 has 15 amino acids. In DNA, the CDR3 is TGTGCCGGCAGCGTACAGTGGGCGCAACTAAATGAGCAGTTCTTC. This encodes CAGSVQWAQLNEQFF.

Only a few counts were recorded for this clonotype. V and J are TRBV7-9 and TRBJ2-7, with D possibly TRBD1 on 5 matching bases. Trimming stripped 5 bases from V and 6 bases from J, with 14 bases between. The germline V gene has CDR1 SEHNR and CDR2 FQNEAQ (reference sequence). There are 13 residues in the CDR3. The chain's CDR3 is CASSGTGGSEQYF. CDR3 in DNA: TGTGCCAGCAGCGGAACAGGTGGTTCCGAGCAGTACTTC.